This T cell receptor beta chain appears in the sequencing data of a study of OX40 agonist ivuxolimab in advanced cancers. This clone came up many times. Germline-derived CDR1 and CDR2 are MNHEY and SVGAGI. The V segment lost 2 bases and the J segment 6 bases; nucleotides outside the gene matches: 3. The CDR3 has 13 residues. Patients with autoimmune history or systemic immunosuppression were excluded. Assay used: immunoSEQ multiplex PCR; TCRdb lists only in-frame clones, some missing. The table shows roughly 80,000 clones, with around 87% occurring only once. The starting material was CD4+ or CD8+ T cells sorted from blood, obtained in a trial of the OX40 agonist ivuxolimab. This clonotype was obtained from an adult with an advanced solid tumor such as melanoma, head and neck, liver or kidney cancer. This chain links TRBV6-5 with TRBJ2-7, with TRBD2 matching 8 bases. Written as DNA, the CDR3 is TGTGCCAGCAGTTACCGGGAGGGGAGCGAGCAGTACGTC. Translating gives CASSYREGSEQYV.